The clone carrying this T cell receptor beta chain showed up just a few times. The data were taken from a study of OX40 agonist ivuxolimab in advanced cancers. CDR3 size: 18 residues. J was trimmed by 6 bases and V by 1 base; bases with no gene match: 12. Germline CDR1 is MNHEY and CDR2 is SMNVEV (reference sequence). Measured with immunoSEQ multiplex PCR; TCRdb has only the in-frame clones, and not every one. The sample includes 80,000 to 90,000 clones, 80% to 90% of them seen just once. This sample comprised CD4+ or CD8+ T cells sorted from blood, obtained in a trial of the OX40 agonist ivuxolimab. The source of this sequence is an adult with an advanced solid tumor such as melanoma, head and neck, liver or kidney cancer. The chain employs TRBV27 and TRBJ1-6, with 7 bases identical to TRBD1. CDR3 DNA: TGTGCCAGCAGTTTATTTCAGCGGCTCACAGGGGTTAATTCACCCCTCCACTTT. Protein sequence: CASSLFQRLTGVNSPLHF.